These 21 T cell receptor beta chains came from one sample sequenced in a study of blood T cell repertoires in COVID-19. Clones were read by immunoSEQ multiplex PCR, and TCRdb kept only the in-frame ones, dropping some. The table records about 100,000 clones, roughly nine tenths of them present only once. Source material: peripheral blood. The receptor source for this set is a man in his fifties or sixties with acute or convalescent COVID-19.

V and J are TRBV4-1 and TRBJ1-4, with 8 bases lining up with TRBD1. This CDR3 comprises 13 residues. With V trimmed by 2 bases and J by 10 bases, 3 bases remained unmatched. Germline values: CDR1 MGHRA, CDR2 YSYEKL. The CDR3 DNA is TGCGCCAGCAGCCAACGCACAGGGGGAAAACTGTTTTTT. Protein product: CASSQRTGGKLFF.

The chain carries TRBV5-1 and TRBJ2-1; 7 bases match TRBD2. The CDR3 has 15 residues. Germline trimming cut 3 bases from V and 6 bases from J; bases unmatched to any gene: 9. CDR1 and CDR2 (germline): SGHRS, YFSETQ. The CDR3 nucleotides are TGCGCCAGCAGCTCCCTGAGGGAGGGCCTCAATGAGCAGTTCTTC. Protein product: CASSSLREGLNEQFF.

The table lists this clone with a count of one. This chain connects TRBV30 to TRBJ2-3; 10 bases map to TRBD2. The V and J ends lost 0 bases and 8 bases, in that order; junction bases with no gene match: 2. This CDR3 spans 13 amino acids. Germline values: CDR1 GTSNPN, CDR2 SVGIG (reference sequence). CDR3 bases: TGTGCCTGGAGTGTAGTAGCGGGAGGTACGCAGTATTTT. Its protein is CAWSVVAGGTQYF. The variable domain in full, completed from reference TRBV30 and TRBJ2-3, reads SQTIHQWPATLVQPVGSPLSLECTVEGTSNPNLYWYRQAAGRGLQLLFYSVGIGQISSEVPQNLSASRPQDRQFILSSKKLLLSDSGFYLCAWSVVAGGTQYFGPGTRLTVL.

The V gene is TRBV24-1, the J gene TRBJ2-1, with TRBD1 matching over 9 bases. The CDR3 is 17 residues long. Germline loops: CDR1 KGHDR, CDR2 SFDVKD. V shed 0 bases, J shed 10 bases, and the junction held 12 bases outside the gene matches. This CDR3 is CATSDLDPGQGSNEQFF. CDR3 nucleotide sequence: TGTGCCACCAGTGATTTGGATCCGGGACAGGGAAGTAACGAGCAGTTCTTC.

This sequence joins TRBV19 and TRBJ1-2; D is unresolved. In germline, CDR1 is LNHDA, CDR2 SQIVND (reference sequence). The CDR3 length is 13 residues. Trimming shortened V by 1 base and J by 5 bases, and 8 bases separated the two germline ends. The DNA of the CDR3 is TGTGCCAGTAGTATAGGACATTCGTATGGCTACACCTTC. Protein product: CASSIGHSYGYTF.

The chain combines TRBV6-6 with TRBJ1-2; TRBD1 aligns across 9 bases. The CDR3 is made up of 12 amino acids. The germline gives CDR1 MNHNY, CDR2 SVGAGI (reference sequence). Unmatched junction bases numbered 5, after V lost 7 bases and J lost 8 bases. CDR3 sequence: CASNTGGQGYTF. As DNA, the CDR3 is TGTGCCAGCAATACAGGGGGCCAAGGCTACACCTTC.

The genes are TRBV5-5 and TRBJ2-3; TRBD1 agrees at 9 bases. Looked up from germline, CDR1 is SGHKS and CDR2 is YYEKEE (reference sequence). The CDR3 has 16 amino acids. With V trimmed by 4 bases and J by 4 bases, 10 bases remained unmatched. CDR3 sequence reads: CASSRPGQGPSDTQYF. In DNA, the CDR3 is TGTGCCAGCAGCCGTCCGGGACAGGGTCCTTCAGATACGCAGTATTTT.

The V and J genes are TRBV5-4 and TRBJ2-3; a possible D gene is TRBD2 (6 bases). Trimming removed 4 bases from V and 2 bases from J, with 20 bases in between. Germline lookup yields CDR1 SGHNT and CDR2 YYREEE (reference sequence). The CDR3 is 17 amino acids. The CDR3 DNA is TGTGCCAGCAGCCCAGAGGAGGGGCGGGTCGACACAGATACGCAGTATTTT. This sequence encodes CASSPEEGRVDTDTQYF.

The chain recombines TRBV4-2 with TRBJ2-2, with D perhaps TRBD2 (6 bases). This CDR3 contains 17 residues. Germline CDR1 reads LGHNA; CDR2 reads YNFKEQ. V dropped 0 bases and J dropped 2 bases, with 13 bases sitting between them. The CDR3 loop reads CASSQDRLLANTGELFF. As DNA, the CDR3 is TGTGCCAGCAGCCAAGATCGGTTACTAGCAAACACCGGGGAGCTGTTTTTT.

On this clone: In the same sample, other DNA sequences code for this CDR3. V gene TRBV11-3 combines with J gene TRBJ1-1; tentatively, D is TRBD1 (5 bases). The V gene lost 1 base and the J gene lost 1 base, with 7 bases spanning the gap. This CDR3 is 14 amino acids long. CDR1 is SGHNT, CDR2 YENEEA, per germline. The CDR3 DNA follows: TGTGCCAGCAGCTTAGGCCAGGGGAACACTGAAGCTTTCTTT. Protein product: CASSLGQGNTEAFF.

The CDR3 nucleotides are TGCGCCAGCAGCGGCCTGGGCGGGGTCGACAATGAGCAGTTCTTC. It codes for CASSGLGGVDNEQFF. The V gene is TRBV5-1, the J gene TRBJ2-1; a possible D gene is TRBD2 (6 bases). V shed 4 bases and J shed 5 bases, with 16 bases lying between them. The CDR3 spans 15 residues. The V gene's germline CDR1 is SGHRS and CDR2 YFSETQ. Full variable domain (rest looked up from reference TRBV5-1 and TRBJ2-1): KAGVTQTPRYLIKTRGQQVTLSCSPISGHRSVSWYQQTPGQGLQFLFEYFSETQRNKGNFPGRFSGRQFSNSRSEMNVSTLELGDSALYLCASSGLGGVDNEQFFGPGTRLTVL.

The chain is built from TRBV7-9 and TRBJ2-2, with D perhaps TRBD1 (6 bases). V was shortened by 6 bases and J by 11 bases, with 13 bases between the two germline ends. Germline V gene lookup returns CDR1 SEHNR and CDR2 FQNEAQ (reference sequence). This CDR3 spans 12 amino acids. The CDR3 DNA follows: TGTGCCAGCAGTTTCAACAGGGTCGAGCTGTTTTTT. Translated: CASSFNRVELFF.

The gene calls are TRBV28 and TRBJ2-7; 11 bases align to TRBD2. The CDR3 has 13 amino acids. The ends lost 6 bases at V and 2 bases at J; junction bases unmatched: 0. Germline loops: CDR1 MDHEN, CDR2 SYDVKM. CDR3 sequence reads: CASRTSGTYEQYF. For the CDR3, the DNA is TGTGCCAGCAGGACTAGCGGGACCTACGAGCAGTACTTC.

Here the CDR3 reads CASSSPGGTGINQPQHF. The CDR3 region has the DNA TGTGCCAGCAGTTCGCCTGGGGGTACAGGGATCAATCAGCCCCAGCATTTT. The rearrangement links TRBV28 to TRBJ1-5, with a tentative D call TRBD1 (6 bases). CDR1 is MDHEN and CDR2 is SYDVKM in the germline V gene. V lost 4 bases to trimming and J lost 3 bases, with 19 bases between them. The CDR3 consists of 17 residues.

The genes are TRBV9 and TRBJ1-6; tentatively, D is TRBD1 (6 bases). The CDR3 extends over 14 amino acids. Trimming removed 2 bases at V and 6 bases at J, with 9 bases between. CDR1 is SGDLS, CDR2 YYNGEE, per germline. For the CDR3, the DNA is TGTGCCAGCAGCGTCGGGGGGCCTAATTCACCCCTCCACTTT. This encodes CASSVGGPNSPLHF.

J is TRBJ2-5 and V is TRBV24-1; the D gene is possibly TRBD1 (6 bases). The germline gives CDR1 KGHDR, CDR2 SFDVKD. V gave up 0 bases and J gave up 2 bases, with 12 bases separating them. This CDR3 has 16 residues. The CDR3 nucleotides read TGTGCCACCAGTGATTTGGCGCAGGGACATCAAGAGACCCAGTACTTC. This sequence encodes CATSDLAQGHQETQYF.

The rearrangement links TRBV28 to TRBJ2-6; D remains ambiguous. V lost 6 bases and J lost 3, with 15 bases in between. In germline, CDR1 is MDHEN, CDR2 SYDVKM. The CDR3 is 16 residues long. The CDR3 sequence: CASRLAVGIGANVLTF. The CDR3 bases are TGTGCCAGCAGACTGGCGGTCGGAATTGGGGCCAACGTCCTGACTTTC. The variable domain in full, with the rest retrieved from reference TRBV28 and TRBJ2-6, is DVKVTQSSRYLVKRTGEKVFLECVQDMDHENMFWYRQDPGLGLRLIYFSYDVKMKEKGDIPEGYSVSREKKERFSLILESASTNQTSMYLCASRLAVGIGANVLTFGAGSRLTVL.

This chain joins TRBV6-6 and TRBJ1-1; D ambiguous. CDR1 is MNHNY, CDR2 SVGAGI, per germline (reference sequence). V was cut by 2 bases and J by 5 bases, with 6 bases left in between. This CDR3 is 12 amino acids long. CDR3 coding DNA: TGTGCCAGCAGTTACGGCCATACTGAAGCTTTCTTT. Translated: CASSYGHTEAFF.

The chain has TRBV7-2 and TRBJ1-1; D is ambiguous. The CDR3 loop spans 14 amino acids. CDR1 is SGHTA, CDR2 FQGNSA, per germline. Trimming shortened V by 0 bases and J by 1 base, and 6 bases separated the two germline ends. The CDR3 DNA sequence: TGTGCCAGCAGCTTAGCGCCGCGGAACACTGAAGCTTTCTTT. This encodes CASSLAPRNTEAFF.

The chain is built from TRBV10-2 and TRBJ1-2; 7 nucleotides agree with TRBD1. In germline, CDR1 is WSHSY, CDR2 SAAADI. The CDR3 runs 13 residues. After removal of 4 bases from V and 8 bases from J, the junction contained 7 bases not matched to a gene. The CDR3 is CASSGRQGDGYTF. The CDR3 coding sequence is TGCGCCAGCAGTGGGAGACAGGGCGACGGCTACACCTTC.

The rearrangement links TRBV2 to TRBJ2-3; 9 bases are a match to TRBD2. Germline V gene sequence: CDR1 SNHLY, CDR2 FYNNEI. V shed 5 bases and J 3 bases; nucleotides not matched to a gene: 6. CDR3 length: 15 amino acids. This CDR3 is CASSSSGVGTDTQYF. The CDR3, as DNA: TGTGCCAGCAGTTCTAGCGGGGTGGGGACAGATACGCAGTATTTT. The variable domain in full, with the rest retrieved from reference TRBV2 and TRBJ2-3, is EPEVTQTPSHQVTQMGQEVILRCVPISNHLYFYWYRQILGQKVEFLVSFYNNEISEKSEIFDDQFSVERPDGSNFTLKIRSTKLEDSAMYFCASSSSGVGTDTQYFGPGTRLTVL.